The 16 T cell receptor beta chains listed next were all sequenced from one sample in a study of T cell changes during pregnancy in multiple sclerosis. Repertoires were generated with immunoSEQ multiplex PCR, while TCRdb's copy carries only in-frame clones and drops some. This table has about 30,000 clones, 90% appearing once. Material: CD8+ T cells from peripheral blood mononuclear cells, obtained in the second trimester of pregnancy. These receptors all stem from a female donor with multiple sclerosis, enrolled in a pregnancy study.

The V call is TRBV18, the J call TRBJ2-3; maybe TRBD2 (6 bases). V lost 3 bases and J lost 1, with 14 bases in between. The CDR3 runs to 16 residues. The germline V gene has CDR1 KGHSH and CDR2 LQKENI. The CDR3 region is CASSPIRERGTDTQYF. In DNA form, the CDR3 reads TGTGCCAGCTCACCGATTCGGGAGCGGGGCACAGATACGCAGTATTTT. The variable domain in full, completed from reference TRBV18 and TRBJ2-3, reads NAGVMQNPRHLVRRRGQEARLRCSPMKGHSHVYWYRQLPEEGLKFMVYLQKENIIDESGMPKERFSAEFPKEGPSILRIQQVVRGDSAAYFCASSPIRERGTDTQYFGPGTRLTVL.

The V gene is TRBV6-6, the J gene TRBJ2-1; D remains unclear. Germline lookup yields CDR1 MNHNY and CDR2 SVGAGI (reference sequence). The CDR3 runs 13 residues. V was trimmed by 0 bases and J by 5 bases, leaving 5 bases between them. The CDR3 loop is CASSYSTDNEQFF. CDR3 bases: TGTGCCAGCAGTTACTCTACAGACAATGAGCAGTTCTTC.

The chain recombines TRBV6-1 with TRBJ1-5, with a weak D call TRBD1 (5 bases). The germline V and J ends were trimmed by 10 bases and 4 bases, with 8 bases remaining between them. The germline V gene encodes CDR1 MNHNS and CDR2 SASEGT. CDR3 length: 11 amino acids. The CDR3 protein is CATRENQPQHF. CDR3 sequence (DNA): TGTGCCACCAGGGAGAATCAGCCCCAGCATTTT.

The chain combines TRBV7-3 with TRBJ2-5; weak D call: TRBD1 (6 bases). V shed 5 bases and J shed 3 bases, with 10 bases lying between them. The germline CDR1 and CDR2 sequences are SGHTA and FQGTGA. The CDR3 runs to 13 residues. CDR3 loop: CASSEGQKETQYF. The DNA of the CDR3 is TGTGCCAGCAGCGAAGGACAGAAAGAGACCCAGTACTTC.

The gene calls are TRBV28 and TRBJ2-7; D possibly corresponds to TRBD1 (7 bases). Germline loops: CDR1 MDHEN, CDR2 SYDVKM. This CDR3 has 16 residues. V was clipped by 7 bases and J by 4 bases, with 23 bases between them. The CDR3 nucleotides read TGTGCCAGCATAGAGAGGGGGCGGGACGGAGTATACGAGCAGTACTTC. This gives the protein CASIERGRDGVYEQYF.

Only one count was recorded for this clone. The chain links TRBV2 to TRBJ1-6; D is perhaps TRBD1 (6 bases). The germline gives CDR1 SNHLY, CDR2 FYNNEI. The CDR3 sequence is 15 residues long. V lost 3 bases to trimming and J lost 9 bases, with 15 bases between them. The CDR3 coding sequence is TGTGCCAGCAGTGATGGGCAGGGGAGTCGTTCACCCCTCCACTTT. Encoded protein: CASSDGQGSRSPLHF.

The rearrangement joins TRBV6-6 to TRBJ2-2; TRBD2 aligns across 9 bases. Germline loops: CDR1 MNHNY, CDR2 SVGAGI (reference sequence). The trim removed 4 bases at V and 1 base at J, leaving 1 base unmatched. The length of the CDR3 is 15 residues. The CDR3 DNA is TGTGCCAGCAGTTTAGCGGGGGAGAACACCGGGGAGCTGTTTTTT. This encodes CASSLAGENTGELFF.

Only one count was recorded for this clone. The chain couples TRBV4-3 to TRBJ2-3; D is possibly TRBD2 (6 bases). The CDR3 has 16 residues. The V end was cut by 3 bases, the J end by 0 bases, with 13 bases between. Germline values: CDR1 LGHNA, CDR2 YSLEER. The CDR3 region is CASSQATGTSTDTQYF. The DNA of the CDR3 is TGCGCCAGCAGCCAGGCAACCGGGACTAGCACAGATACGCAGTATTTT.

The rearrangement links TRBV10-3 to TRBJ2-1; TRBD1 agrees at 9 bases. After removal of 5 bases from V and 8 bases from J, the junction contained 10 bases not matched to a gene. Germline values: CDR1 ENHRY, CDR2 SYGVKD. The CDR3 runs 15 residues. The CDR3 here is CAISSPGQGGDEQFF. CDR3 nucleotide sequence: TGTGCCATCAGTTCTCCGGGACAGGGAGGGGATGAGCAGTTCTTC.

The J gene is TRBJ1-2, the V gene TRBV5-1, with TRBD1 matching 8 bases. The junction had 8 bases not matched to a gene; V was cut back by 4 bases and J by 6 bases. This CDR3 spans 14 amino acids. CDR1 is SGHRS and CDR2 is YFSETQ in the germline V gene. The CDR3 nucleotides are TGCGCCAGCAGCCGGACAGGGCGCGACGATGGCTACACCTTC. Translated, it gives CASSRTGRDDGYTF.

This rearrangement joins TRBV4-1 to TRBJ2-7; perhaps TRBD2 as D (6 bases). V lost 1 base and J lost 3, with 13 bases in between. Per the germline V gene, CDR1 is MGHRA and CDR2 is YSYEKL. This CDR3 is built from 15 residues. The CDR3 bases are TGCGCCAGCAGCCAAGCGGGAGCTCCTCTCTACGAGCAGTACTTC. Its translation is CASSQAGAPLYEQYF.

The V call is TRBV4-1, the J call TRBJ1-4; 9 nucleotides align to TRBD1. V shed 1 base, J shed 9 bases, and the junction held 12 bases outside the gene matches. CDR1 and CDR2 from the germline V gene are MGHRA and YSYEKL. The CDR3 loop spans 17 amino acids. CDR3 residues: CASSQARTGATLKKLFF. As DNA, the CDR3 is TGCGCCAGCAGCCAAGCTCGGACAGGGGCGACCCTAAAAAAACTGTTTTTT.

In its sample, this clone was seen once. The CDR3 DNA follows: TGTGCCAGCAGTTTTTTGGCGGGAGGCCCTACCTCGAACACCGGGGAGCTGTTTTTT. This translates into CASSFLAGGPTSNTGELFF. The chain combines TRBV28 with TRBJ2-2, with 8 bases aligning to TRBD2. Germline values: CDR1 MDHEN, CDR2 SYDVKM. CDR3 length: 19 residues. Losses at the gene ends were 3 bases for V and 0 bases for J; bases not matched to a gene: 12.

This chain links TRBV15 with TRBJ2-1, with 9 bases that match TRBD1. CDR3 size: 17 residues. The germline gives CDR1 LNHNV, CDR2 YYDKDF (reference sequence). Germline trimming cut 3 bases from V and 4 bases from J; bases unmatched to any gene: 10. The CDR3 protein is CATSSNLGQGYYNEQFF. CDR3 DNA: TGTGCCACCAGCAGTAACCTAGGACAGGGGTATTACAATGAGCAGTTCTTC.

The chain carries TRBV5-6 and TRBJ2-7; D is possibly TRBD2 (6 bases). V lost 6 bases and J lost 4, with 17 bases in between. The CDR3 loop spans 14 amino acids. The germline CDR1 and CDR2 sequences are SGHDT and YYEEEE. In DNA form, the CDR3 reads TGTGCCAGCACCCCGGGACTGCTTGGATACGAGCAGTACTTC. Protein sequence: CASTPGLLGYEQYF. Full variable domain (rest looked up from reference TRBV5-6 and TRBJ2-7): DAGVTQSPTHLIKTRGQQVTLRCSPKSGHDTVSWYQQALGQGPQFIFQYYEEEERQRGNFPDRFSGHQFPNYSSELNVNALLLGDSALYLCASTPGLLGYEQYFGPGTRLTVT.

As to this clone: At one boundary the junction diverges from the germline segment, which might be a read error. The rearrangement uses TRBV5-6 and TRBJ1-3; D is unresolved. There are 16 residues in the CDR3. Germline V gene lookup returns CDR1 SGHDT and CDR2 YYEEEE. The CDR3 spells CASSFGRALSGSTIYF. The CDR3 nucleotides are TGTGCCAGCAGCTTTGGGCGGGCCCTCTCTGGAAGCACCATATATTTT.